Listed here is a single T cell receptor (beta chain). Its antigen remains undetermined. Per-base quality was not reported, and no clone a single base away is much larger than it. V loses 7 bases, J loses 5 bases, and the germline ends lie 21 bases apart. Taken from cysteine to phenylalanine, the CDR3 has 15 residues. Here the CDR3 DNA is all that survives: 45 bases in frame from base 1. The germline V gene gives CDR1 as MNHEY and CDR2 as SVGAGI. These data belong to a study of blood T cell repertoires in COVID-19 (dated by TCRdb to 2018 to 2020). Looking at the study overall: Samples from collaborators originated in the United States, Italy and Spain and spanned both the acute and convalescent phases of COVID-19. A freely available public database, intended as a resource for researchers studying the immune response to SARS-CoV-2, is where the repertoires were released. HLA class I and class II types, where available, came from metadata supplied by the sample provider rather than from assay-based typing. The dataset comprised deeply sampled blood TCRbeta repertoires from subjects exposed to, actively infected with, or recovered from COVID-19. The material from the prospective study consisted of cDNA or gDNA derived from T cells, B-cell-depleted T cells, or PBMCs. Nearly every sample came with metadata listing a de-identified subject ID, COVID-19 status, age in years and sex. Samples were obtained from the ongoing ImmuneRACE study (first 160 participants) and from approximately 1,200 subjects provided by 6 global collaborators. What the work shows at the level of the full study, not this receptor alone: The amount of clinical and demographic metadata varied by source and participant and was provided uncurated.

Each collaborating institution followed its own protocols to collect whole blood in K2EDTA tubes. For TCRbeta analysis, collaborators shipped samples as frozen whole blood, isolated PBMCs, or DNA extracted from either of those sample types. TCRbeta CDR3 regions were amplified from genomic DNA by means of the immunoSEQ Assay, a bias-controlled multiplex PCR. The original pipeline was this. Nucleated cell counts per sample were estimated from amplification of reference gene primers within the assay. To quantify the absolute abundance of each unique TCRbeta CDR3 rearrangement, sequence reads were collapsed and filtered. For each sample, productive Simpson clonality was calculated as the square root of Simpson's diversity index over productive rearrangements. TCRdb took over this immuneACCESS table, retaining in-frame rearrangements with V and J assigned. Such tables are incomplete; in checked studies, under half of the missing clones stem from an unresolved V gene, and the remainder is unexplained. The DNA was the basis for D and trimming; V, J and clone size are from that table. For this sample there are around 70,000 clones; 91% appear just once. The biggest ten clones account for approximately 7.5% of the sample.

Sequences were obtained from peripheral blood. This receptor was obtained from a human donor in a cohort sampled during active COVID-19. The sequence links TRBV6-5 to TRBJ2-7, with TRBD2 perhaps the D gene, on 6 matching bases. The nucleotide sequence is TGTGCCAGCACCGCCCTCTCGGGGACTCCCCACGAGCAGTACTTC. The resulting protein is CASTALSGTPHEQYF.